Detailed here is one T cell receptor beta chain. The entry originates in a study of blood T cell repertoires in COVID-19. Looking at the study overall: There were acute and convalescent COVID-19 samples, and they came from the United States, Italy and Spain. In each case, the material was cDNA or gDNA derived from T cells, B-cell-depleted T cells, or PBMCs.

Germline V CDR1 and CDR2: SEHNR, FQNEAQ (reference sequence). V gave up 3 bases and J gave up 4 bases, with 12 bases separating them. The CDR3 has 15 residues. This table comes from immunoSEQ multiplex PCR, and its TCRdb copy is limited to in-frame clones, with some not included. The table includes around 200,000 clones, around 80% detected once. This sequence joins TRBV7-9 and TRBJ1-4; TRBD1 might be the D (6 bases). Source material: peripheral blood. The receptor's source is an elderly woman with active or convalescent COVID-19. The CDR3 loop is CASSFWTANNEKLFF. The DNA for the CDR3 is TGTGCCAGCAGCTTCTGGACAGCAAATAATGAAAAACTGTTTTTT.